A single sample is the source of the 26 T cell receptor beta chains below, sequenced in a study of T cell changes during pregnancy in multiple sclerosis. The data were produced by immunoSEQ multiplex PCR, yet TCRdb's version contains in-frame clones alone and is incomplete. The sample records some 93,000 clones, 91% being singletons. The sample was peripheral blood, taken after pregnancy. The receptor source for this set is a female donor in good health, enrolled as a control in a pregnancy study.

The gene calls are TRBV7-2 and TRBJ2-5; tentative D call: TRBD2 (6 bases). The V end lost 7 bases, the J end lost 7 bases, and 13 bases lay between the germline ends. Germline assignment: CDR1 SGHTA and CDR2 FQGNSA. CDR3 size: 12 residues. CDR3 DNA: TGTGCCAGCAAACGGGGGTTGGGGACCCAGTACTTC. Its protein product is CASKRGLGTQYF.

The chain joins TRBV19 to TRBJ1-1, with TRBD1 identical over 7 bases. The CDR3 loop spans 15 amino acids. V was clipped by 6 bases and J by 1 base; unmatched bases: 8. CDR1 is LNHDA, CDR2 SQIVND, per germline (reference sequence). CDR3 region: CASRPVGTANTEAFF. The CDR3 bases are TGTGCCAGTAGGCCGGTTGGGACAGCGAACACTGAAGCTTTCTTT.

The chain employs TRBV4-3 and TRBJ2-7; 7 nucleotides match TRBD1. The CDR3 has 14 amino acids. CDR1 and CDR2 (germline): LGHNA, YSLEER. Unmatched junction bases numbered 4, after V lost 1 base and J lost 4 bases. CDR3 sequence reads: CASSQADRAYEQYF. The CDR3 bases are TGCGCCAGCAGCCAAGCAGACAGGGCTTACGAGCAGTACTTC.

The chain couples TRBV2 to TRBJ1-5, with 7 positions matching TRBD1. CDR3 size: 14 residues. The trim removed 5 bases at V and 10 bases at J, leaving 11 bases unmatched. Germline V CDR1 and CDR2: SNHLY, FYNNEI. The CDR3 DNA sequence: TGTGCCAGCAGTAGAGAGGCAGGGGGACAACCCCAGCATTTT. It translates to CASSREAGGQPQHF.

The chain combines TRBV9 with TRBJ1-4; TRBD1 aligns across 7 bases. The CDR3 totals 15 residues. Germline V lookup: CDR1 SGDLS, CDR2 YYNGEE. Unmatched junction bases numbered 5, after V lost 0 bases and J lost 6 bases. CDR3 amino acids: CASSVGGTAYEKLFF. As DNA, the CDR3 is TGTGCCAGCAGCGTAGGGGGGACAGCCTATGAAAAACTGTTTTTT.

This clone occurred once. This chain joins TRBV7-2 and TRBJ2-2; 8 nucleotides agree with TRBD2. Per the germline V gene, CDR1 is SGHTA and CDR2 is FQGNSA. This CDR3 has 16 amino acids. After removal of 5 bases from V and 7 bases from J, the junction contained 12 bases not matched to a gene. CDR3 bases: TGTGCCAGCAGCCCGCGGGATAGCGGGGTAGGCGGGGAGCTGTTTTTT. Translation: CASSPRDSGVGGELFF.

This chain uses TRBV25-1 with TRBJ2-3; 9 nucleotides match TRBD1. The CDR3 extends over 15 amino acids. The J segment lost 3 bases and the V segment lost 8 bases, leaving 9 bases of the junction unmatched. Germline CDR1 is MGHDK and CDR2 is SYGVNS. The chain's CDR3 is CASSYGTGRTDTQYF. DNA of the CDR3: TGTGCCAGCTCGTACGGGACAGGGAGGACAGATACGCAGTATTTT.

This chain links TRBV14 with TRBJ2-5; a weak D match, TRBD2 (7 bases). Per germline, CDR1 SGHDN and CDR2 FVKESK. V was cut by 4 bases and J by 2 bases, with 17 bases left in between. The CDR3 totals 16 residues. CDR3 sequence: CASSLRRGGPQETQYF. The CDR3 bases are TGTGCCAGCAGCCTTCGGAGGGGGGGCCCTCAAGAGACCCAGTACTTC.

CDR3: CSVEDGGPRETQYF. The CDR3 bases are TGCAGCGTTGAAGATGGTGGGCCCCGGGAGACCCAGTACTTC. The genes are TRBV29-1 and TRBJ2-5; D not certain. Germline V lookup: CDR1 SQVTM, CDR2 ANQGSEA. There are 14 residues in the CDR3. Trimming pared 0 bases from V and 5 bases from J, leaving 13 bases between.

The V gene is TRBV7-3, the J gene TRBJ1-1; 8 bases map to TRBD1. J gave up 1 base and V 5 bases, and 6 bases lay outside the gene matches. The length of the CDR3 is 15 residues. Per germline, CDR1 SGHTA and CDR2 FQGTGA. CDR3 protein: CASSPRQGRNTEAFF. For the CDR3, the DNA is TGTGCCAGCAGCCCACGACAGGGGAGGAACACTGAAGCTTTCTTT.

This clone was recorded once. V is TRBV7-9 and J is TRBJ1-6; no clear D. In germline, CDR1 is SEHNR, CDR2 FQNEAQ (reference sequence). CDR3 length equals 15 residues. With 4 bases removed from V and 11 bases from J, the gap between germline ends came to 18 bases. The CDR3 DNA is TGTGCCAGCAGCTCCACCCTTAAGGCGGCAACACCCCTCCACTTT. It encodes CASSSTLKAATPLHF.

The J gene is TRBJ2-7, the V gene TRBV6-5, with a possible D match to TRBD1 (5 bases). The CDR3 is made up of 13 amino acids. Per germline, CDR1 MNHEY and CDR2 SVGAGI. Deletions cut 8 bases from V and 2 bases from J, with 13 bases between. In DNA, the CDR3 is TGTGCCAGCGCTCGACAGACTGCCTACGAGCAGTACTTC. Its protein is CASARQTAYEQYF.

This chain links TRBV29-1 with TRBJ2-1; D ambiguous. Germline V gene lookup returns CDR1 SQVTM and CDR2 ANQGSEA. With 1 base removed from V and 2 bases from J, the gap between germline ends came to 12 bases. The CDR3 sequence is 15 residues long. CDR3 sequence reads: CSVEGSGPPYNEQFF. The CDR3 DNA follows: TGCAGCGTTGAAGGGTCTGGGCCTCCCTACAATGAGCAGTTCTTC.

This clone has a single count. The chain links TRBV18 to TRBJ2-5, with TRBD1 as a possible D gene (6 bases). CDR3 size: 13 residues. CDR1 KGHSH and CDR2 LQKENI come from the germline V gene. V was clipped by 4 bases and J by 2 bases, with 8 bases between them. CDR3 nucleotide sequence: TGTGCCAGCTCACAGGGACAACAAGAGACCCAGTACTTC. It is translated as CASSQGQQETQYF.

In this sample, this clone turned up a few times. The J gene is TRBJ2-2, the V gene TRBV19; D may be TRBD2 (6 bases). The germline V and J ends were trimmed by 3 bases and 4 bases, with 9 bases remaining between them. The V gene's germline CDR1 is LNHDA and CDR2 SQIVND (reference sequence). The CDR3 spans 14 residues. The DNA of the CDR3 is TGTGCCAGTAGTATGGCCGGGGGCACCGGGGAGCTGTTTTTT. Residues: CASSMAGGTGELFF.

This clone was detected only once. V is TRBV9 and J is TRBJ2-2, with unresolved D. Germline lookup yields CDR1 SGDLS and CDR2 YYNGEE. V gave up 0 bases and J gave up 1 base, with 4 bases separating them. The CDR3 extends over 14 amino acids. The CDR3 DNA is TGTGCCAGCAGCGTAGGGAGGAACACCGGGGAGCTGTTTTTT. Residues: CASSVGRNTGELFF. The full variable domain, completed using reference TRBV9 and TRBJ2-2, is DSGVTQTPKHLITATGQRVTLRCSPRSGDLSVYWYQQSLDQGLQFLIQYYNGEERAKGNILERFSAQQFPDLHSELNLSSLELGDSALYFCASSVGRNTGELFFGEGSRLTVL.

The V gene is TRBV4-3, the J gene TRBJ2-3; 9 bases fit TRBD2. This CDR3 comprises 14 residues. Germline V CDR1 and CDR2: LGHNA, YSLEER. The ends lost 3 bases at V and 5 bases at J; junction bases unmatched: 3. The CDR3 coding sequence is TGCGCCAGCAGCCAGGGACTAGCAGGAGATACGCAGTATTTT. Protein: CASSQGLAGDTQYF.

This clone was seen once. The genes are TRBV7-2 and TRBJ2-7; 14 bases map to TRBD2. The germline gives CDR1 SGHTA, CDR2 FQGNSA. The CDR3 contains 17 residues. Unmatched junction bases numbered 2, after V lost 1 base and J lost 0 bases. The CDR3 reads CASSLGLAGGGSYEQYF. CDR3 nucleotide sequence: TGTGCCAGCAGCTTAGGACTAGCGGGGGGGGGCTCCTACGAGCAGTACTTC.

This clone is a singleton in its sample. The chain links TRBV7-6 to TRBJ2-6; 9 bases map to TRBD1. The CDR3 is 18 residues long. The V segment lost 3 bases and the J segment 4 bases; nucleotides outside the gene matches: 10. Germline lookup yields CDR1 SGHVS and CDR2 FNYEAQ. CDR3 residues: CASSLGRGTGSGANVLTF. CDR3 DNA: TGTGCCAGCAGCTTGGGAAGGGGGACAGGGAGCGGGGCCAACGTCCTGACTTTC.

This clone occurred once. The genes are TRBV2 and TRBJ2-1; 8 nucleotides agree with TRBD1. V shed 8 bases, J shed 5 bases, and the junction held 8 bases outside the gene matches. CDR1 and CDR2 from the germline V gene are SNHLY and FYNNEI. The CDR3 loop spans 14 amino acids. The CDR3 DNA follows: TGTGCCAGCTCCAGGACAGGGACCAACAATGAGCAGTTCTTC. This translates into CASSRTGTNNEQFF.

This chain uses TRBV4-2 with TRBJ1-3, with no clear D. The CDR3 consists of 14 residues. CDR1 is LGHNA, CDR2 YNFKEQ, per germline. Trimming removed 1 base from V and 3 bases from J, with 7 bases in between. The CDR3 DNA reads TGTGCCAGCAGCCAAGGGCACGATGGAAACACCATATATTTT. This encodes CASSQGHDGNTIYF.

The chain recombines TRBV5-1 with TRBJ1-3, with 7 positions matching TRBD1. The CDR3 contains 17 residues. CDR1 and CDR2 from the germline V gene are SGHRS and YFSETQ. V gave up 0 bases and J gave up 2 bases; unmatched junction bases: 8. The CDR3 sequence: CASSLAGKQGTGNTIYF. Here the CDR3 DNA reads TGCGCCAGCAGCTTGGCTGGGAAACAGGGGACTGGAAACACCATATATTTT.

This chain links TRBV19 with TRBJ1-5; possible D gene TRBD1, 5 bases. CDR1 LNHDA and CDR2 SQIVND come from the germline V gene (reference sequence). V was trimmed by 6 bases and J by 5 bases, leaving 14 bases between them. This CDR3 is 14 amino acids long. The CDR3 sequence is CASRTAGSDQPQHF. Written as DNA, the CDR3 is TGTGCCAGTAGAACGGCAGGGTCAGATCAGCCCCAGCATTTT.

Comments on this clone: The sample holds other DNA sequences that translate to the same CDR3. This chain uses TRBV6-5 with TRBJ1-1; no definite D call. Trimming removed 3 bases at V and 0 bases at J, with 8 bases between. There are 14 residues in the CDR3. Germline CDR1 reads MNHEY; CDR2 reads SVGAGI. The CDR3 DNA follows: TGTGCCAGCAGTTATGGTCAGGTGAACACTGAAGCTTTCTTT. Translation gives CASSYGQVNTEAFF.

The CDR3 region is CASSATGVNQPQHF. The CDR3 DNA reads as TGTGCCAGCAGCGCTACAGGGGTCAATCAGCCCCAGCATTTT. The J gene is TRBJ1-5, the V gene TRBV7-8; 7 bases are a match to TRBD1. Germline CDR1 is SGHVS and CDR2 is FQNEAQ. The J segment lost 3 bases and the V segment lost 5 bases, leaving 4 bases of the junction unmatched. The CDR3 runs to 14 residues.

CDR3 region: CASSDRGNSPLHF. For the CDR3, the DNA is TGTGCCAGCAGTGACAGGGGAAATTCACCCCTCCACTTT. The chain employs TRBV25-1 and TRBJ1-6; possibly TRBD1 for D (6 bases). The ends were cut back, 3 bases at V and 7 bases at J, with 7 bases in the middle. The germline V gene encodes CDR1 MGHDK and CDR2 SYGVNS. The CDR3 has 13 residues.